This T cell receptor (beta chain) was sequenced during a study of T cells in Graves' hyperthyroidism and ophthalmopathy. Background on the study: Peripheral blood was obtained at initial diagnosis, preceding any treatment. Study-level findings and limits: Through a model of 13 V-J features, ophthalmopathy was separated from stable hyperthyroidism.

This CDR3 is 14 amino acids long. Germline V gene sequence: CDR1 SGHDN, CDR2 FVKESK. The V and J ends lost 1 base and 6 bases respectively, with 12 bases between them. Exclusions: uncontrolled infection, other autoimmune disease, pregnancy, lactation. The CDR3 regions of TCR beta were amplified from RNA transcripts. Researchers ran a first-round RT-PCR on the TCR CDR3 using the HTBI primer set. One entry per CDR3 protein, called by TCRdb with MiXCR from the multiplex PCR reads. Here the sample spans hundreds of thousands of distinct CDR3 sequences, approximately 26% being singletons. This clonotype was recorded at least ten times. The antigen is undetermined.

The chain employs TRBV14 and TRBJ1-1; perhaps TRBD1 as D (5 bases). What was sequenced was blood. The receptor's source is a man aged 40-49 years with Graves' hyperthyroidism that later progressed to Graves' ophthalmopathy. CDR3 in DNA: TGTGCCAGCAGCCAAGTTCGGGGGGGGGCTGAAGCTTTCTTT. Translating gives CASSQVRGGAEAFF.